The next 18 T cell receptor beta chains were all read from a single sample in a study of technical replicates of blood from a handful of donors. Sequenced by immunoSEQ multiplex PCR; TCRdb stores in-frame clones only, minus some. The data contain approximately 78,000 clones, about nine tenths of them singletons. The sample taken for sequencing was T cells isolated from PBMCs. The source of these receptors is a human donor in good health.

The CDR3 DNA reads TGTGCCAGCAGTCGGGCCAGAGGACTAGCAGACAATGAGCAGTTCTTC. Translation gives CASSRARGLADNEQFF. The rearrangement uses TRBV5-4 and TRBJ2-1; 8 nucleotides line up with TRBD2. The germline V gene has CDR1 SGHNT and CDR2 YYREEE (reference sequence). This CDR3 comprises 16 residues. Trimming cost V 5 bases and J 5 bases; bases outside gene matches: 12.

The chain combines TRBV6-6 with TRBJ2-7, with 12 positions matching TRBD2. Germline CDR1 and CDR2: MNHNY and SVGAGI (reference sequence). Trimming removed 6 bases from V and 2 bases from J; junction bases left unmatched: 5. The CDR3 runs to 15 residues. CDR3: CASSSTSGSPYEQYF. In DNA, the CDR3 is TGTGCCAGCAGCTCGACTAGCGGGAGCCCCTACGAGCAGTACTTC.

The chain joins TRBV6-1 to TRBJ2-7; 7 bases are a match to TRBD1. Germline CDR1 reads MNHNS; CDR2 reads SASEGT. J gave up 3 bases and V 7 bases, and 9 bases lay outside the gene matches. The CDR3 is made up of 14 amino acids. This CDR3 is CASISFGTVYEQYF. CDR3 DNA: TGTGCCAGCATTTCTTTCGGGACAGTCTACGAGCAGTACTTC.

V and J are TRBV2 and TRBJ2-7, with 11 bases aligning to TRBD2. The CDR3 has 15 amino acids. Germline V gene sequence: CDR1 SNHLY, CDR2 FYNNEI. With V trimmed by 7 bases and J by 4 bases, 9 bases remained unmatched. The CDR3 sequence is CASTYYGTSGYEQYF. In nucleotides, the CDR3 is TGTGCCAGCACCTACTATGGGACTAGCGGTTACGAGCAGTACTTC.

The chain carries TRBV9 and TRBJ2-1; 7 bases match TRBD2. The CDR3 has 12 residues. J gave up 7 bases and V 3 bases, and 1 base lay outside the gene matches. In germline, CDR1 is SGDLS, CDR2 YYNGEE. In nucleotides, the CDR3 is TGTGCCAGCAGCGCCGGGGGGAATGAGCAGTTCTTC. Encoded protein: CASSAGGNEQFF.

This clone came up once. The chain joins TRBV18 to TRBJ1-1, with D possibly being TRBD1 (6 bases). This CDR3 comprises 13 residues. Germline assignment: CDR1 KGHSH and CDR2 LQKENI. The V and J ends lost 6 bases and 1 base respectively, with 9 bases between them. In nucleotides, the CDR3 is TGTGCCAGCTCCCAGGGACAGAACACTGAAGCTTTCTTT. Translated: CASSQGQNTEAFF.

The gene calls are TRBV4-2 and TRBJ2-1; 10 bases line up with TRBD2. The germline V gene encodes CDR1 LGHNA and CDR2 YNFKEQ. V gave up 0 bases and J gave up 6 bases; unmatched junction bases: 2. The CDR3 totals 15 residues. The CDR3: CASSQDRTSGNEQFF. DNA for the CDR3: TGTGCCAGCAGCCAAGATAGGACTAGCGGCAATGAGCAGTTCTTC.

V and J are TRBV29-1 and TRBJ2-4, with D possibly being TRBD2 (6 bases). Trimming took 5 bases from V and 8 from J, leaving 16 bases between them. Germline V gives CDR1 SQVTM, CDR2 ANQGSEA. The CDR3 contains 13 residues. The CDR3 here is CSVLPGGRDIQYF. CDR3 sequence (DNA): TGCAGCGTTTTACCCGGGGGTCGGGACATTCAGTACTTC.

CDR3 sequence: CASSLGPWLAPSSYEQYF. The CDR3 region has the DNA TGTGCCAGCAGCTTAGGTCCTTGGCTAGCGCCGAGCTCCTACGAGCAGTACTTC. The V and J genes are TRBV13 and TRBJ2-7; a weak D match, TRBD2 (6 bases). This CDR3 region has 18 residues. Trimming took 0 bases from V and 0 from J, leaving 18 bases between them. Germline values: CDR1 PRHDT, CDR2 FYEKMQ (reference sequence).

CDR3 in DNA: TGCAGCGTCGGGGGAGTTCTATTAGCGGGCAGCTCCTACGAGCAGTACTTC. Translating it yields CSVGGVLLAGSSYEQYF. J is TRBJ2-7 and V is TRBV29-1; TRBD2 agrees at 7 bases. Germline V lookup: CDR1 SQVTM, CDR2 ANQGSEA. Trimming took 6 bases from V and 0 from J; bases not matched to a gene: 17. The CDR3 runs to 17 residues.

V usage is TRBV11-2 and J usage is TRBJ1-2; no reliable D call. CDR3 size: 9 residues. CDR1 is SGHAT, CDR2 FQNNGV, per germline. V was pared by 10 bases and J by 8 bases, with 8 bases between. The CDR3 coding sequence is TGTGCCAAACATCAGGGCTACACCTTC. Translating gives CAKHQGYTF.

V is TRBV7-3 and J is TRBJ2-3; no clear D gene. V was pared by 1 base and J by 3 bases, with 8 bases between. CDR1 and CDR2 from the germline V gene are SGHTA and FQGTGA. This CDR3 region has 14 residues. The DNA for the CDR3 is TGTGCCAGCAGCTTAAGTGCCGCGACAGATACGCAGTATTTT. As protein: CASSLSAATDTQYF.

This CDR3 reads CAIGGGPTEAFF. The DNA of the CDR3 is TGTGCCATCGGGGGGGGGCCCACTGAAGCTTTCTTT. The gene calls are TRBV10-3 and TRBJ1-1; TRBD1 is a possible D gene (6 bases). Trimming pared 8 bases from V and 4 bases from J, leaving 11 bases between. CDR1 is ENHRY, CDR2 SYGVKD, per germline. This CDR3 region has 12 residues.

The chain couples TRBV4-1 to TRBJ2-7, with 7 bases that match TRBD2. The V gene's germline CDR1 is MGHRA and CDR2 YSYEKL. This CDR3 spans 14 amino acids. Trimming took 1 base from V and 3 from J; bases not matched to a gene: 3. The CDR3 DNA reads TGCGCCAGCAGCCAAGCGGGAGGAAACTACGAGCAGTACTTC. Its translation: CASSQAGGNYEQYF.

DNA for the CDR3: TGTGCCAGCAGCTTAGATCTCCTTCGGGAGGGCCTCACAGATACGCAGTATTTT. This translates into CASSLDLLREGLTDTQYF. The chain recombines TRBV11-2 with TRBJ2-3; 8 nucleotides match TRBD2. CDR1 SGHAT and CDR2 FQNNGV come from the germline V gene. Unmatched junction bases numbered 10, after V lost 0 bases and J lost 2 bases. CDR3 length: 18 residues.

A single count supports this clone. The CDR3 nucleotides are TGTGCCAGCAGTTTACGGGGGGAGAGCAATCAGCCCCAGCATTTT. This codes for CASSLRGESNQPQHF. The chain uses TRBV27 and TRBJ1-5; possibly TRBD1 for D (5 bases). V lost 2 bases, J lost 1 base, and 9 bases lay in between. The CDR3 runs to 15 residues. Germline lookup yields CDR1 MNHEY and CDR2 SMNVEV (reference sequence).

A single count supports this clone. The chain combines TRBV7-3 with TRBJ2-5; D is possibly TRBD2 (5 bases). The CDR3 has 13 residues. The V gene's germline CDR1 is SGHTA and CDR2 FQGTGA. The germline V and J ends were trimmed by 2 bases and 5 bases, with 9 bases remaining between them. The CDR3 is CASSLDYTETQYF. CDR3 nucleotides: TGTGCCAGCAGCTTAGACTATACGGAGACCCAGTACTTC.

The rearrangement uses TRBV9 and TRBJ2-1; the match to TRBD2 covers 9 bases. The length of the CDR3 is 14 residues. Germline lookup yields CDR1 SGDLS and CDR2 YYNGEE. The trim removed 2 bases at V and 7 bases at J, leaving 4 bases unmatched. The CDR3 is CASSVSGSANEQFF. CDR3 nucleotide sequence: TGTGCCAGCAGCGTTAGCGGGAGTGCAAATGAGCAGTTCTTC. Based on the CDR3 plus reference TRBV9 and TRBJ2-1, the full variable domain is DSGVTQTPKHLITATGQRVTLRCSPRSGDLSVYWYQQSLDQGLQFLIQYYNGEERAKGNILERFSAQQFPDLHSELNLSSLELGDSALYFCASSVSGSANEQFFGPGTRLTVL.